A selection of T cell receptor beta chains follows, all from one sample in a study of T-cell memory formation after mild COVID-19. TCRdb re-derived calls from the 5' RACE reads in MiXCR, one entry per CDR3 protein. Of 170,000 or so distinct CDR3 sequences listed, roughly 28% are singletons. The sequencing sample was made of PBMCs or a T cell subset sorted from them (not recorded which). The receptors stem from an adult woman who had mild COVID-19 (a few samples of this study predate the infection). Cell type and time point are not known. Each CDR3 is given with its conserved first and last residue. Each record gives: CDR3 DNA, CDR3 protein, D gene, J gene, V gene, clone size. A D gene is named only where the DNA matches it firmly. Part of the rows lack a size; the others show once, few, many or a class for expanded clones.

TGTGCCAGCAGCAAGGGGGGAGGCAATCAGCCCCAGCATTTT | CASSKGGGNQPQHF | NA | TRBJ1-5 | TRBV7-9 | once
TGTGCCAGCTCACCCGGGAGGGCCAATGAGCAGTTCTTC | CASSPGRANEQFF | TRBD2 | TRBJ2-1 | TRBV18 | NA
TGTGCCAGCAGTTTATCGGTGCCTCGGTATCAGCCCCAGCATTTT | CASSLSVPRYQPQHF | NA | TRBJ1-5 | TRBV27 | few
TGCGCCAGCAGCTTGACAGCTGGCTCGGGGGAGACCCAGTACTTC | CASSLTAGSGETQYF | NA | TRBJ2-5 | TRBV5-1 | few
TGTGCCATCAGGGACAACCGACTAGCGGAAGGCGGCGAGCAGTACTTC | CAIRDNRLAEGGEQYF | TRBD2 | TRBJ2-7 | TRBV10-3 | NA
TGTGCCAGCAGCTTACGGCGGGGCACAGATACGCAGTATTTT | CASSLRRGTDTQYF | NA | TRBJ2-3 | TRBV11-3 | few
TGTGCCAGTAGCGGAGGAGGGCCCTACGAGCAGTACTTC | CASSGGGPYEQYF | NA | TRBJ2-7 | TRBV19 | NA
TGCGCCAGCAGCTTCAGGGTAGGGGCCTATAATTCACCCCTCCACTTT | CASSFRVGAYNSPLHF | NA | TRBJ1-6 | TRBV5-1 | many
TGTGCCAGCAGCCCTGCATCGCTGCATCAGCCCCAGCATTTT | CASSPASLHQPQHF | NA | TRBJ1-5 | TRBV6-6 | few
TGTGCCAGCAGCCATCGACAGATTAACACCGGGGAGCTGTTTTTT | CASSHRQINTGELFF | NA | TRBJ2-2 | TRBV3-1 | few
TGCAGTGCTAGAGACCGGAGGGCTGAAGCTTTCTTT | CSARDRRAEAFF | NA | TRBJ1-1 | TRBV20-1 | NA
TGTGCCAGCAGTCCAAGCGGGGGGAGGACAGATACGCAGTATTTT | CASSPSGGRTDTQYF | TRBD2 | TRBJ2-3 | TRBV7-3 | NA
TGTGCCAGCATCCCCCCAGGACTAGGGTACAATGAGCAGTTCTTC | CASIPPGLGYNEQFF | TRBD2 | TRBJ2-1 | TRBV12-3/TRBV12-4 | NA
TGTGCCAGCAGTCCATCTAGGGGCGGGGAGACCCAGTACTTC | CASSPSRGGETQYF | NA | TRBJ2-5 | TRBV12-3/TRBV12-4 | NA
TGTGCCAGCAGTAAGAGGGCCCAAGTTACCGGGGAGCTGTTTTTT | CASSKRAQVTGELFF | NA | TRBJ2-2 | TRBV25-1 | few
TGCAGCGTTGACCACTTCGCGGACAGGGGAATCACCTCCTACAATGAGCAGTTCTTC | CSVDHFADRGITSYNEQFF | TRBD1 | TRBJ2-1 | TRBV29-1 | NA
TGCGCCAGCAGCCAAAGGACGGGGGAAGGGTACGAGCAGTACTTC | CASSQRTGEGYEQYF | NA | TRBJ2-7 | TRBV4-3 | NA
TGTGCCAGCAGTTACCGGGACATCAATCAGCCCCAGCATTTT | CASSYRDINQPQHF | NA | TRBJ1-5 | TRBV2 | NA
TGTGCCAGCAGTCAAGGGCCTGGGGCCAACGTCCTGACTTTC | CASSQGPGANVLTF | NA | TRBJ2-6 | TRBV12-3/TRBV12-4 | few
TGTGCCAGCAGCAAGTCGACGTACCAAGAGACCCAGTACTTC | CASSKSTYQETQYF | NA | TRBJ2-5 | TRBV21-1 | few
TGTGCCAGCACGGGGGCGGGATTGGGGGACCCGCGGGTAAATGAAGCTTTCTTT | CASTGAGLGDPRVNEAFF | NA | TRBJ1-1 | TRBV7-8 | NA
TGTGCCAGCAGTTATTCAGGGGTTGATCAGCCCCAGCATTTT | CASSYSGVDQPQHF | NA | TRBJ1-5 | TRBV6-6 | NA
TGTGCCAGCAGCGTATCCGCGGGAGCCCACGAGCAGTACTTC | CASSVSAGAHEQYF | TRBD2 | TRBJ2-7 | TRBV9 | NA
TGTGCCAGCAGTACGCGGACAGGGGGAAATGAGCAGTTCTTC | CASSTRTGGNEQFF | TRBD1 | TRBJ2-1 | TRBV12-3/TRBV12-4 | NA
TGTGCCAGCAGCTCTGGAAGGGGGACGGTAGACGAGCAGTACTTC | CASSSGRGTVDEQYF | NA | TRBJ2-7 | TRBV13 | NA
TGTGCCAGCAGTTACCCGCAGGGGCGCTCGGTGAACACTGAAGCTTTCTTT | CASSYPQGRSVNTEAFF | NA | TRBJ1-1 | TRBV6-2/TRBV6-3 | NA
TGTGCCAGCAGTATTGCCCCCCTACGTGGGAGACGGGCAGATACGCAGTATTTT | CASSIAPLRGRRADTQYF | NA | TRBJ2-3 | TRBV27 | few
TGTGCCAGCTCTGAGACGGTTAATCAGCCCCAGCATTTT | CASSETVNQPQHF | NA | TRBJ1-5 | TRBV25-1 | NA
TGCAGTGCTTATACAGGGTCCCACTACGAGCAGTACTTC | CSAYTGSHYEQYF | NA | TRBJ2-7 | TRBV20-1 | NA
TGTGCCAGCAGGATAGCGGGGAGCTCCTACAATGAGCAGTTCTTC | CASRIAGSSYNEQFF | TRBD2 | TRBJ2-1 | TRBV12-3/TRBV12-4 | once
TGCAGCGACGTCCAGGGGGTCGTACGAGCTTTCTTT | CSDVQGVVRAFF | TRBD1 | TRBJ1-1 | TRBV29-1 | few
TGCGCCAGCAGCCCGCGGGACAGTAGAGGCTACACCTTC | CASSPRDSRGYTF | TRBD1 | TRBJ1-2 | TRBV4-1 | few
TGCGCCAGCACCCGGGACTCTCTTCGCCCCTACGAGCAGTACTTC | CASTRDSLRPYEQYF | NA | TRBJ2-7 | TRBV5-1 | few
TGCAGTGCCGGACAGGGGGGGAACACTGAAGCTTTCTTT | CSAGQGGNTEAFF | TRBD1 | TRBJ1-1 | TRBV20-1 | few
TGTGCCAGTCGGGTGGGCCTAGTCTATGGCTACACCTTC | CASRVGLVYGYTF | NA | TRBJ1-2 | TRBV6-5 | NA
TGCGCCAGCAGCGATCGACAGGCATATGAGCAGTTCTTC | CASSDRQAYEQFF | NA | TRBJ2-1 | TRBV5-1 | few
TGTGCCAGCAGTTACTCGAGAAGGGTCAACACCGGGGAGCTGTTTTTT | CASSYSRRVNTGELFF | NA | TRBJ2-2 | TRBV6-5 | few
TGCAGCGTTGAGGGACATCTTGCCGATACGCAGTATTTT | CSVEGHLADTQYF | NA | TRBJ2-3 | TRBV29-1 | few
TGCGCCAGCAGCTTGGCTGGGAGCTCACCCCTCCACTTT | CASSLAGSSPLHF | NA | TRBJ1-6 | TRBV5-1 | few
TGTGCCAGCAGGGTCGGGACAGGGCTTGGTCAGCCCCAGCATTTT | CASRVGTGLGQPQHF | TRBD1 | TRBJ1-5 | TRBV12-3/TRBV12-4 | NA
TGCGCCAGCAGCCAAGATCTTCGGGGCAGCAATCAGCCCCAGCATTTT | CASSQDLRGSNQPQHF | NA | TRBJ1-5 | TRBV4-3 | NA
TGTGCCAGCAGGTTGTCAGATACGCAGTATTTT | CASRLSDTQYF | NA | TRBJ2-3 | TRBV7-8 | few
TGTGCCAGCAGCTGGCAGGCGGGAGGCACCACCGGGGAGCTGTTTTTT | CASSWQAGGTTGELFF | TRBD2 | TRBJ2-2 | TRBV11-2 | few
TGCGCCAGCAGCCAGGGGGAACGGGACTATGGCTACACCTTC | CASSQGERDYGYTF | TRBD1 | TRBJ1-2 | TRBV5-1 | few
TGTGCCAGCAGCCAAGGAGGAGGGGGCTCTGGAAACACCATATATTTT | CASSQGGGGSGNTIYF | NA | TRBJ1-3 | TRBV3-1 | NA
TGTGCCAGCAGTGAGCCGGGACAGGAGTACTCTGGAAACACCATATATTTT | CASSEPGQEYSGNTIYF | TRBD1 | TRBJ1-3 | TRBV25-1 | NA
TGTGCCAGTAGTAAAAGGCAGACAGAGACCCAGTACTTC | CASSKRQTETQYF | NA | TRBJ2-5 | TRBV19 | NA
TGTGCCAGCAGCTTAGAGGGACTAGGGAAAAACATTCAGTACTTC | CASSLEGLGKNIQYF | TRBD2 | TRBJ2-4 | TRBV7-2 | NA
TGTGCCAGCAGCTCCGGGGCTTACGAGCAGTACTTC | CASSSGAYEQYF | NA | TRBJ2-7 | TRBV11-2 | NA
TGTGCCAGCAGCTTAGACCCCATAGGGATGAACACTGAAGCTTTCTTT | CASSLDPIGMNTEAFF | NA | TRBJ1-1 | TRBV11-3 | NA